Following are 23 T cell receptor beta chains from one sample sequenced in a study of blood T cell repertoires in COVID-19. This table comes from immunoSEQ multiplex PCR, and its TCRdb copy is limited to in-frame clones, with some not included. Here the sample spans some 130,000 clones, approximately 84% being singletons. Sequences were obtained from peripheral blood. The receptors stem from a human donor in a cohort sampled during active COVID-19.

The chain couples TRBV2 to TRBJ2-2, with a possible D match to TRBD2 (6 bases). Germline V gene data show CDR1 as SNHLY and CDR2 as FYNNEI. The CDR3 spans 13 residues. With 9 bases removed from V and 4 bases from J, the gap between germline ends came to 12 bases. The CDR3 sequence: CASLREITGELFF. The CDR3 region has the DNA TGTGCCAGTCTCCGGGAGATCACCGGGGAGCTGTTTTTT.

This chain uses TRBV6-6 with TRBJ2-7, with 7 bases matching TRBD2. CDR1 and CDR2 (germline): MNHNY, SVGAGI (reference sequence). This CDR3 spans 15 amino acids. Losses at the gene ends were 2 bases for V and 5 bases for J; bases not matched to a gene: 9. The CDR3 bases are TGTGCCAGCAGTTACCCCGGGGGAGGGTTCAACGAGCAGTACTTC. Protein product: CASSYPGGGFNEQYF.

The chain links TRBV24-1 to TRBJ1-2, with unresolved D. The V gene's germline CDR1 is KGHDR and CDR2 SFDVKD. The V and J ends lost 4 bases and 10 bases respectively, with 12 bases between them. This CDR3 has 12 amino acids. CDR3 nucleotide sequence: TGTGCCACCAGTGACCCAGTGGGAGTCTACACCTTC. It is translated as CATSDPVGVYTF.

The J gene is TRBJ2-2, the V gene TRBV2, with TRBD1 matching over 7 bases. Germline V gives CDR1 SNHLY, CDR2 FYNNEI. The CDR3 loop spans 15 amino acids. Losses at the gene ends were 5 bases for V and 6 bases for J; bases not matched to a gene: 9. The CDR3: CASSLDRNLSGELFF. The CDR3 DNA follows: TGTGCCAGCAGTCTGGACAGGAACCTCTCCGGGGAGCTGTTTTTT.

This chain's CDR3 is CASSRPGYNEQFF. The CDR3 coding sequence is TGTGCCAGCAGTCGACCGGGTTACAATGAGCAGTTCTTC. The chain combines TRBV21-1 with TRBJ2-1; the listed D gene, TRBD2, was not tested against the DNA. TRBV21-1 is an annotated pseudogene. This CDR3 contains 13 residues.

This chain connects TRBV6-5 to TRBJ1-5; a possible D gene is TRBD1 (6 bases). The CDR3 spans 14 residues. The V gene's germline CDR1 is MNHEY and CDR2 SVGAGI. The CDR3 here is CATGRGDGNQPQHF. The CDR3 coding sequence is TGTGCAACGGGGAGGGGGGATGGCAATCAGCCCCAGCATTTT.

V gene TRBV25-1 combines with J gene TRBJ2-1; the D gene is possibly TRBD1 (6 bases). V lost 8 bases and J 0 bases, leaving 17 bases between the germline ends. CDR3 length: 16 residues. Germline V lookup: CDR1 MGHDK, CDR2 SYGVNS. The CDR3 nucleotides read TGTGCCAGCTCGTCCCAGGGGTGGAGCTCCTACAATGAGCAGTTCTTC. Amino acid sequence: CASSSQGWSSYNEQFF.

The V call is TRBV3-1 (or the pseudogene TRBV3-2), the J call TRBJ2-3; D possibly corresponds to TRBD2 (7 bases). Germline CDR1 and CDR2: LGHDT and YNNKEL (reference sequence). The CDR3 runs 16 residues. V was cut by 5 bases and J by 5 bases, with 20 bases left in between. The CDR3: CASSWRTGGQGDTQYF. The DNA of the CDR3 is TGTGCCAGCAGCTGGAGGACCGGGGGGCAGGGAGATACGCAGTATTTT.

This sequence joins TRBV6-2 or TRBV6-3 and TRBJ2-3, with TRBD2 identical over 13 bases. The germline V gene encodes CDR1 MNHEY and CDR2 SVGEGT. V was clipped by 4 bases and J by 3 bases; unmatched bases: 1. CDR3 length equals 15 residues. CDR3 in amino acids: CASSSGLAGTDTQYF. The CDR3, as DNA: TGTGCCAGCAGTTCGGGACTAGCGGGGACAGATACGCAGTATTTT.

This clone showed up just a few times. CDR3 nucleotides: TGTGCCAGCAGCCCCCCGGGACTTGGGGAAAGCGGCTACACCTTC. Encoded protein: CASSPPGLGESGYTF. This rearrangement joins TRBV7-9 to TRBJ1-2; possible D gene TRBD1, 5 bases. The V end lost 5 bases, the J end lost 8 bases, and 21 bases lay between the germline ends. The CDR3 is made up of 15 amino acids. Germline CDR1 SEHNR, CDR2 FQNEAQ (reference sequence). The variable domain in full, with the rest retrieved from reference TRBV7-9 and TRBJ1-2, is DTGVSQNPRHKITKRGQNVTFRCDPISEHNRLYWYRQTLGQGPEFLTYFQNEAQLEKSRLLSDRFSAERPKGSFSTLEIQRTEQGDSAMYLCASSPPGLGESGYTFGSGTRLTVV.

The chain joins TRBV7-6 to TRBJ2-2; 11 nucleotides agree with TRBD2. Looked up from germline, CDR1 is SGHVS and CDR2 is FNYEAQ. This CDR3 is built from 18 residues. Losses at the gene ends were 2 bases for V and 4 bases for J; bases not matched to a gene: 9. CDR3 in DNA: TGTGCCAGCAGCTTACTAGCGGGGGGCCCGGTGAGCACCGGGGAGCTGTTTTTT. This encodes CASSLLAGGPVSTGELFF.

This clone was detected only once. The CDR3 protein is CASSLTGTPGYTF. CDR3 sequence (DNA): TGTGCCAGCTCCCTGACAGGGACCCCTGGCTACACCTTC. This rearrangement joins TRBV18 to TRBJ1-2; the match to TRBD1 covers 7 bases. The CDR3 is made up of 13 amino acids. V lost 6 bases to trimming and J lost 7 bases; unmatched junction nucleotides: 8. CDR1 and CDR2 (germline): KGHSH, LQKENI.

The chain couples TRBV6-5 to TRBJ1-2; 7 positions agree with TRBD1. The V and J ends lost 6 bases and 4 bases, in that order; junction bases with no gene match: 5. The CDR3 spans 13 residues. CDR1 is MNHEY, CDR2 SVGAGI, per germline. CDR3 in amino acids: CASSRTGAYGYTF. The CDR3 coding sequence is TGTGCCAGCAGCAGAACAGGGGCCTATGGCTACACCTTC.

The CDR3 here is CASSSGSGNTIYF. In nucleotides, the CDR3 is TGTGCCAGCAGCTCGGGTTCTGGAAACACCATATATTTT. The rearrangement uses TRBV7-3 and TRBJ1-3; the D is unclear. The germline gives CDR1 SGHTA, CDR2 FQGTGA. The CDR3 spans 13 residues. Trimming cost V 4 bases and J 1 base, with 5 bases left between them.

V usage is TRBV29-1 and J usage is TRBJ1-1; 11 nucleotides match TRBD1. V lost 6 bases, J lost 0 bases, and 6 bases stayed unmatched. CDR1 is SQVTM and CDR2 is ANQGSEA in the germline V gene. CDR3 length: 15 residues. CDR3 in amino acids: CSVRTGGTMNTEAFF. The CDR3 DNA sequence: TGCAGCGTAAGGACAGGGGGCACTATGAACACTGAAGCTTTCTTT.

The chain uses TRBV27 and TRBJ1-2; TRBD1 matches 9 bases. V was pared by 2 bases and J by 10 bases, with 5 bases of the junction left unmatched. This CDR3 is 13 amino acids long. Germline V CDR1 and CDR2: MNHEY, SMNVEV (reference sequence). In DNA, the CDR3 is TGTGCCAGCAGTTTAGGGACAGGGTTGTTCTACACCTTC. Its translation: CASSLGTGLFYTF.

This chain joins TRBV5-1 and TRBJ2-7; 8 bases are shared with TRBD2. The CDR3 is 14 residues long. Germline V CDR1 and CDR2: SGHRS, YFSETQ. The V and J ends lost 4 bases and 4 bases, in that order; junction bases with no gene match: 7. CDR3 sequence reads: CASSPGLDLYEQYF. DNA for the CDR3: TGCGCCAGCAGCCCGGGACTAGACCTTTACGAGCAGTACTTC. Based on the CDR3 plus reference TRBV5-1 and TRBJ2-7, the full variable domain is KAGVTQTPRYLIKTRGQQVTLSCSPISGHRSVSWYQQTPGQGLQFLFEYFSETQRNKGNFPGRFSGRQFSNSRSEMNVSTLELGDSALYLCASSPGLDLYEQYFGPGTRLTVT.

The rearrangement links TRBV2 to TRBJ1-2; tentative D call: TRBD1 (6 bases). V lost 6 bases and J 5 bases, leaving 16 bases between the germline ends. Germline loops: CDR1 SNHLY, CDR2 FYNNEI. The CDR3 is made up of 14 amino acids. CDR3 loop: CASRRDIGEYGYTF. The CDR3 DNA follows: TGTGCCAGCAGAAGGGACATAGGAGAGTATGGCTACACCTTC.

CDR3 nucleotide sequence: TGTGCCAGCTCACCAGGCGGGACAGGGGTTAATTCACCCCTCCACTTT. Translated, it gives CASSPGGTGVNSPLHF. The V call is TRBV18, the J call TRBJ1-6; 10 bases match TRBD1. Trimming removed 2 bases from V and 6 bases from J; junction bases left unmatched: 4. The CDR3 is 16 amino acids. From germline, CDR1 is KGHSH and CDR2 LQKENI. Drawing the rest from reference TRBV18 and TRBJ1-6, the complete variable domain is NAGVMQNPRHLVRRRGQEARLRCSPMKGHSHVYWYRQLPEEGLKFMVYLQKENIIDESGMPKERFSAEFPKEGPSILRIQQVVRGDSAAYFCASSPGGTGVNSPLHFGNGTRLTVT.

The chain carries TRBV21-1 and TRBJ1-1. TRBV21-1 is classified as a pseudogene. This CDR3 region has 16 residues. CDR3 amino acids: CASVKKPGARDTEAFF. CDR3 coding DNA: TGTGCCAGCGTCAAAAAACCGGGAGCCAGGGACACTGAAGCTTTCTTT.

This clone was counted once. The chain carries TRBV6-5 and TRBJ1-1; the match to TRBD1 covers 7 bases. Losses at the gene ends were 6 bases for V and 2 bases for J; bases not matched to a gene: 3. Per the germline V gene, CDR1 is MNHEY and CDR2 is SVGAGI. There are 13 residues in the CDR3. Here the CDR3 DNA reads TGTGCCAGCAGGAGACAGGGAAACACTGAAGCTTTCTTT. Protein product: CASRRQGNTEAFF.

This clone was counted a single time. The genes are TRBV3-1 (or the pseudogene TRBV3-2) and TRBJ1-2; unclear D gene. The CDR3 length is 13 residues. Germline loops: CDR1 LGHDT, CDR2 YNNKEL (reference sequence). Trimming cost V 1 base and J 2 bases, with 5 bases left between them. The CDR3 nucleotides read TGTGCCAGCAGCCAAGTTCAGAACTATGGCTACACCTTC. This encodes CASSQVQNYGYTF.

This clone was recorded a few times. The CDR3 DNA is TGTGCCAGCAGCAATGGGGGGGAGGGTTCACCCCTCCACTTT. The encoded protein is CASSNGGEGSPLHF. The chain couples TRBV11-2 to TRBJ1-6, with D maybe TRBD1 (5 bases). Deletions cut 5 bases from V and 9 bases from J, with 14 bases between. CDR3 size: 14 residues. CDR1 and CDR2 from the germline V gene are SGHAT and FQNNGV.